The 6 T cell receptor beta chains presented below share a single source sample, sequenced in a study of cytomegalovirus exposure and HLA in healthy donors. It was with 60 Vbeta and 13 Jbeta primers that the PCR ran. Produced via immunoSEQ multiplex PCR; TCRdb's table is partial and in-frame only. The table for this sample gives about 110,000 clones. The sequenced sample consisted of PBMCs. The receptors stem from a man aged 50-59 years in good health and CMV-seronegative.

In DNA form, the CDR3 reads TGTGCCAGCAGCCCCGGACAGGGAGCATACGAGCAGTACTTC. The encoded protein is CASSPGQGAYEQYF. This rearrangement joins TRBV9 to TRBJ2-7, with 8 positions matching TRBD1. The length of the CDR3 is 14 residues. Germline V lookup: CDR1 SGDLS, CDR2 YYNGEE. After removal of 4 bases from V and 4 bases from J, the junction contained 7 bases not matched to a gene. Full variable domain (outside the CDR3, taken from reference TRBV9 and TRBJ2-7): DSGVTQTPKHLITATGQRVTLRCSPRSGDLSVYWYQQSLDQGLQFLIQYYNGEERAKGNILERFSAQQFPDLHSELNLSSLELGDSALYFCASSPGQGAYEQYFGPGTRLTVT.

The chain joins TRBV4-3 to TRBJ2-6; no firm D call. From germline, CDR1 is LGHNA and CDR2 YSLEER. The CDR3 spans 16 residues. V dropped 4 bases and J dropped 1 base, with 11 bases sitting between them. CDR3 protein: CASSPDPGSGANVLTF. The DNA of the CDR3 is TGCGCCAGCAGCCCCGACCCAGGATCTGGGGCCAACGTCCTGACTTTC.

The chain combines TRBV4-2 with TRBJ1-2; 7 bases match TRBD1. CDR1 is LGHNA and CDR2 is YNFKEQ in the germline V gene. Trimming at V came to 1 base and at J to 9 bases, leaving 11 bases not matched to a gene. CDR3 length: 15 amino acids. The CDR3 region has the DNA TGTGCCAGCAGCCAAGGGGGCAACGACAGGGCTCGCTACACCTTC. Protein product: CASSQGGNDRARYTF.

The chain recombines TRBV15 with TRBJ1-1; 9 bases fit TRBD1. CDR1 LNHNV and CDR2 YYDKDF come from the germline V gene (reference sequence). The CDR3 contains 16 residues. The trim removed 1 base at V and 3 bases at J, leaving 6 bases unmatched. The CDR3 spells CATSRGRGQGYTEAFF. CDR3 DNA: TGTGCCACCAGCAGAGGGAGGGGACAGGGATACACTGAAGCTTTCTTT.

The CDR3 DNA sequence: TGTGCCAGTACGCGAACAGGGGTCAGCAATCAGCCCCAGCATTTT. Translating it yields CASTRTGVSNQPQHF. This chain uses TRBV19 with TRBJ1-5, with 7 nucleotides matching TRBD1. Germline assignment: CDR1 LNHDA and CDR2 SQIVND (reference sequence). V trimming: 7 bases; J trimming: 1 base; junction bases outside the gene matches: 7. The length of the CDR3 is 15 residues.

With respect to this clone: Other DNA sequences in this sample translate to the same CDR3. This chain connects TRBV7-9 to TRBJ2-7, with D uncertain. Germline V gives CDR1 SEHNR, CDR2 FQNEAQ (reference sequence). This CDR3 comprises 11 residues. Trimming took off 4 bases at V and 2 bases at J, with 3 bases between the two ends. This CDR3 is CASSSAYEQYF. CDR3 DNA: TGTGCCAGCAGCTCCGCCTACGAGCAGTACTTC.